Below, 27 T cell receptor beta chains from the same sample are listed, as sequenced in a study of cytomegalovirus exposure and HLA in healthy donors. A multiplex PCR was run with 60 Vbeta primers and 13 Jbeta primers. The repertoire was sequenced with immunoSEQ multiplex PCR; TCRdb's copy has only in-frame clones and lacks some. The table records around 150,000 clones, around four fifths of them present only once. Sequences were obtained from PBMCs. The receptor set was obtained from a woman in her forties or fifties in good health and CMV-seronegative.

The DNA for the CDR3 is TGTGCCAGCAGCACCCAGGGAGAAGCTTTCTTT. It is translated as CASSTQGEAFF. This chain uses TRBV7-9 with TRBJ1-1, with D perhaps TRBD1 (5 bases). Trimming removed 5 bases from V and 8 bases from J, with 9 bases in between. In germline, CDR1 is SEHNR, CDR2 FQNEAQ (reference sequence). This CDR3 contains 11 residues.

This chain links TRBV10-1 with TRBJ2-5, with 7 bases that match TRBD2. V shed 4 bases and J 2 bases; nucleotides not matched to a gene: 16. Germline V gene lookup returns CDR1 WNHNN and CDR2 SYGVQD (reference sequence). This CDR3 region has 18 residues. The DNA of the CDR3 is TGCGCCAGCAGTGTAGGACGGGGGGTACTTTGGGATCAAGAGACCCAGTACTTC. This sequence encodes CASSVGRGVLWDQETQYF.

The chain employs TRBV7-9 and TRBJ2-1; TRBD2 agrees at 12 bases. This CDR3 contains 19 residues. The V gene's germline CDR1 is SEHNR and CDR2 FQNEAQ (reference sequence). Trimming took 1 base from V and 6 from J; bases not matched to a gene: 13. The CDR3 loop is CASSLVFLAGGEVGNEQFF. The CDR3 DNA reads TGTGCCAGCAGCTTAGTTTTCCTAGCGGGAGGGGAGGTGGGCAATGAGCAGTTCTTC.

The chain employs TRBV5-4 and TRBJ1-1; unclear D gene. V lost 0 bases and J 1 base, leaving 16 bases between the germline ends. Germline loops: CDR1 SGHNT, CDR2 YYREEE (reference sequence). The CDR3 extends over 17 amino acids. The CDR3 here is CASSLGLSFYWNTEAFF. The CDR3 nucleotides are TGTGCCAGCAGCTTGGGGCTTTCTTTTTATTGGAACACTGAAGCTTTCTTT. Complete variable domain (other parts from reference TRBV5-4 and TRBJ1-1): ETGVTQSPTHLIKTRGQQVTLRCSSQSGHNTVSWYQQALGQGPQFIFQYYREEENGRGNFPPRFSGLQFPNYSSELNVNALELDDSALYLCASSLGLSFYWNTEAFFGQGTRLTVV.

This chain joins TRBV6-1 and TRBJ1-1, with TRBD1 matching over 8 bases. This CDR3 has 14 amino acids. In germline, CDR1 is MNHNS, CDR2 SASEGT. Unmatched junction bases numbered 8, after V lost 1 base and J lost 10 bases. The CDR3 nucleotides read TGTGCCAGCAGTGAAGTCTTTACCGACAGGGGAGCTTTCTTT. Residues: CASSEVFTDRGAFF.

The chain combines TRBV7-8 with TRBJ1-2; possibly TRBD1 for D (6 bases). V lost 6 bases to trimming and J lost 2 bases, with 10 bases between them. Germline assignment: CDR1 SGHVS and CDR2 FQNEAQ. The CDR3 is 13 amino acids. In DNA, the CDR3 is TGTGCCAGCAGTTGGACAGAGAACTATGGCTACACCTTC. Protein: CASSWTENYGYTF.

The genes are TRBV29-1 and TRBJ2-7, with D possibly being TRBD1 (6 bases). Germline V CDR1 and CDR2: SQVTM, ANQGSEA. Trimming left V 4 bases short and J 0 bases short, with 16 bases between. CDR3 length: 15 amino acids. This CDR3 is CSVVPTGISSYEQYF. CDR3 coding DNA: TGCAGCGTTGTCCCTACAGGGATTAGCTCCTACGAGCAGTACTTC.

This clone was observed a few times. This chain joins TRBV6-5 and TRBJ2-1, with D possibly being TRBD2 (7 bases). The length of the CDR3 is 11 residues. Trimming removed 2 bases at V and 14 bases at J, with 10 bases between. Looked up from germline, CDR1 is MNHEY and CDR2 is SVGAGI. CDR3 DNA sequence: TGTGCCAGCAGTTACAGGGGGAGGGAGTTCTTC. It specifies CASSYRGREFF.

This chain links TRBV19 with TRBJ2-7, with TRBD2 identical over 7 bases. The CDR3 has 14 residues. Losses at the gene ends were 5 bases for V and 1 base for J; bases not matched to a gene: 5. Germline loops: CDR1 LNHDA, CDR2 SQIVND (reference sequence). This chain's CDR3 is CASSVSGISYEQYF. The CDR3 nucleotides are TGTGCCAGTAGTGTCAGCGGGATATCCTACGAGCAGTACTTC.

This clone has only a few counts. The chain recombines TRBV28 with TRBJ2-5, with TRBD1 identical over 8 bases. This CDR3 comprises 15 residues. With V trimmed by 4 bases and J by 0 bases, 4 bases remained unmatched. Germline V gene sequence: CDR1 MDHEN, CDR2 SYDVKM. CDR3 in DNA: TGTGCCAGCAGTTCCCGGGACAGGTACCAAGAGACCCAGTACTTC. Protein product: CASSSRDRYQETQYF.

The V and J genes are TRBV6-5 and TRBJ2-6, with TRBD1 matching 8 bases. There are 15 residues in the CDR3. Germline lookup yields CDR1 MNHEY and CDR2 SVGAGI. V was clipped by 6 bases and J by 3 bases; unmatched bases: 4. DNA for the CDR3: TGTGCCAGCAGCTCTGGACAGGGTGGGGCCAACGTCCTGACTTTC. It specifies CASSSGQGGANVLTF.

The J gene is TRBJ2-5, the V gene TRBV5-4; TRBD1 agrees at 10 bases. V lost 3 bases and J lost 4; bases outside the gene matches: 0. Germline V gene data show CDR1 as SGHNT and CDR2 as YYREEE (reference sequence). This CDR3 is 13 amino acids long. The CDR3 loop is CASSWTGGETQYF. For the CDR3, the DNA is TGTGCCAGCAGCTGGACAGGGGGAGAGACCCAGTACTTC. Using reference TRBV5-4 and TRBJ2-5 for the parts outside the CDR3, the full variable domain is ETGVTQSPTHLIKTRGQQVTLRCSSQSGHNTVSWYQQALGQGPQFIFQYYREEENGRGNFPPRFSGLQFPNYSSELNVNALELDDSALYLCASSWTGGETQYFGPGTRLLVL.

The chain combines TRBV27 with TRBJ2-7, with 8 bases matching TRBD2. V lost 5 bases, J lost 3 bases, and 6 bases stayed unmatched. CDR1 is MNHEY and CDR2 is SMNVEV in the germline V gene (reference sequence). CDR3 size: 14 residues. In DNA, the CDR3 is TGTGCCAGCAGTACGACTAGCGTAAGCTACGAGCAGTACTTC. Its translation is CASSTTSVSYEQYF.

The chain joins TRBV5-1 to TRBJ1-4; TRBD1 might be the D (5 bases). V was trimmed by 1 base and J by 3 bases, leaving 10 bases between them. CDR3 length equals 15 residues. Germline CDR1 SGHRS, CDR2 YFSETQ. CDR3 protein: CASSLMGLSNEKLFF. CDR3 nucleotides: TGCGCCAGCAGCTTGATGGGACTGTCTAATGAAAAACTGTTTTTT.

The V gene is TRBV10-3, the J gene TRBJ2-7, with 9 bases lining up with TRBD2. The CDR3 is made up of 13 amino acids. V was pared by 8 bases and J by 1 base, with 3 bases of the junction left unmatched. CDR1 is ENHRY and CDR2 is SYGVKD in the germline V gene. The CDR3 nucleotides are TGTGCCATCGGGACTAGCCTATCCTACGAGCAGTACTTC. Protein product: CAIGTSLSYEQYF.

This clone was counted a few times. V and J are TRBV27 and TRBJ1-2; tentatively, D is TRBD1 (6 bases). Trimming removed 3 bases at V and 4 bases at J, with 9 bases between. The germline V gene has CDR1 MNHEY and CDR2 SMNVEV (reference sequence). The CDR3 sequence is 13 residues long. CDR3 DNA sequence: TGTGCCAGCAGTTTCCGGGACACCTATGGCTACACCTTC. Its translation: CASSFRDTYGYTF.

This chain links TRBV30 with TRBJ1-4, with 9 bases lining up with TRBD1. CDR1 is GTSNPN, CDR2 SVGIG, per germline (reference sequence). The V segment lost 4 bases and the J segment 5 bases; nucleotides outside the gene matches: 5. The CDR3 is 14 amino acids. This CDR3 reads CAWTPGTGNEKLFF. The CDR3, as DNA: TGTGCCTGGACCCCCGGGACAGGGAATGAAAAACTGTTTTTT.

The chain uses TRBV10-3 and TRBJ2-1; 9 nucleotides align to TRBD2. The V segment lost 11 bases and the J segment 6 bases; nucleotides outside the gene matches: 8. The CDR3 totals 13 residues. Germline loops: CDR1 ENHRY, CDR2 SYGVKD. This CDR3 is CASGTSNGNEQFF. In nucleotides, the CDR3 is TGTGCCTCCGGGACTAGCAATGGCAATGAGCAGTTCTTC.

V and J are TRBV28 and TRBJ1-2, with 8 nucleotides matching TRBD1. CDR1 is MDHEN, CDR2 SYDVKM, per germline. This CDR3 comprises 17 residues. Germline trimming cut 4 bases from V and 6 bases from J; bases unmatched to any gene: 16. The CDR3 is CASSSIPGTGDDHGYTF. CDR3 in DNA: TGTGCCAGCAGTTCCATACCCGGGACAGGCGACGACCATGGCTACACCTTC.

The chain is built from TRBV6-1 and TRBJ2-7; 7 bases are shared with TRBD1. The V gene end was trimmed by 3 bases and the J gene end by 3 bases; junction bases not matched to a gene: 8. Germline lookup yields CDR1 MNHNS and CDR2 SASEGT. The CDR3 has 15 residues. The CDR3 DNA is TGTGCCAGCAGTGAGGGGATTGCAGGGGGCTACGAGCAGTACTTC. Its protein product is CASSEGIAGGYEQYF.

The J gene is TRBJ1-2, the V gene TRBV7-9; tentative D call: TRBD1 (6 bases). This CDR3 has 15 amino acids. Germline CDR1 and CDR2: SEHNR and FQNEAQ (reference sequence). The V end lost 5 bases, the J end lost 4 bases, and 17 bases lay between the germline ends. CDR3 in amino acids: CASSLLDRPTYGYTF. For the CDR3, the DNA is TGTGCCAGCAGCCTTTTGGACAGACCAACCTATGGCTACACCTTC.

V is TRBV11-2 and J is TRBJ1-1, with TRBD1 matching over 7 bases. Germline values: CDR1 SGHAT, CDR2 FQNNGV. The trim removed 2 bases at V and 8 bases at J, leaving 14 bases unmatched. There are 16 residues in the CDR3. CDR3 DNA sequence: TGTGCCAGCAGCTTAATCTTTATCCGGGCAGGGGGAGAAGCTTTCTTT. Translation gives CASSLIFIRAGGEAFF. Full variable domain (missing parts from reference TRBV11-2 and TRBJ1-1): EAGVAQSPRYKIIEKRQSVAFWCNPISGHATLYWYQQILGQGPKLLIQFQNNGVVDDSQLPKDRFSAERLKGVDSTLKIQPAKLEDSAVYLCASSLIFIRAGGEAFFGQGTRLTVV.

The chain recombines TRBV11-2 with TRBJ2-7; D is perhaps TRBD1 (5 bases). Germline loops: CDR1 SGHAT, CDR2 FQNNGV. V was pared by 2 bases and J by 1 base, with 12 bases between. This CDR3 spans 15 amino acids. The CDR3 DNA follows: TGTGCCAGCAGCTTAAGGGGTCTCGGGTCCTACGAGCAGTACTTC. Protein sequence: CASSLRGLGSYEQYF.

V and J are TRBV7-6 and TRBJ1-2, with D possibly being TRBD1 (6 bases). The germline V gene encodes CDR1 SGHVS and CDR2 FNYEAQ. This CDR3 comprises 16 residues. The ends were cut back, 3 bases at V and 4 bases at J, with 18 bases in the middle. The CDR3 reads CASSLGPAGEGYGYTF. The CDR3 bases are TGTGCCAGCAGCTTGGGGCCTGCAGGGGAGGGCTATGGCTACACCTTC.

V gene TRBV25-1 combines with J gene TRBJ2-1, with D tentatively TRBD2 (5 bases). Trimming removed 4 bases at V and 0 bases at J, with 10 bases between. In germline, CDR1 is MGHDK, CDR2 SYGVNS. The length of the CDR3 is 15 residues. The CDR3 loop is CASSVGGSSYNEQFF. The CDR3 DNA sequence: TGTGCCAGCAGTGTAGGAGGAAGCTCCTACAATGAGCAGTTCTTC.

The gene calls are TRBV5-4 and TRBJ2-7; TRBD2 matches 9 bases. Germline CDR1 SGHNT, CDR2 YYREEE (reference sequence). The V segment lost 3 bases and the J segment 3 bases; nucleotides outside the gene matches: 10. The CDR3 consists of 16 residues. The CDR3 loop is CASSSPGSGSGYEQYF. The CDR3 DNA reads as TGTGCCAGCAGCTCTCCTGGTAGCGGGAGTGGCTACGAGCAGTACTTC.

This clone was counted only a few times. V is TRBV4-3 and J is TRBJ2-3; TRBD2 matches at 13 bases. The germline V gene encodes CDR1 LGHNA and CDR2 YSLEER. The CDR3 is 17 amino acids. V dropped 3 bases and J dropped 4; count of bases not matched to a gene: 7. The CDR3 bases are TGCGCCAGCAGCCACCGGACTAGCGGGAGTGGGGCAGATACGCAGTATTTT. Translated, it gives CASSHRTSGSGADTQYF.